This TCR beta chain stems from a study of response to subunit inactivated influenza vaccine. General study findings and limits: Researchers suggested that each seasonal influenza vaccination recruits few new T cells.

TCRdb redid the calling of the RT-PCR reads with MiXCR, one entry per CDR3 protein. The sample has 500,000 to 550,000 distinct CDR3 sequences, around 8% seen once; the top ten hold over 10%. This CDR3 is 16 amino acids long. Between the trimmed V and J ends, which lost 6 bases and 3 bases, there was a span of 18 bases. This clonotype was recorded at least ten times. Its target is unknown. The clonotype originates from a man between 50 and 75 years old who received an inactivated influenza vaccine. The chain recombines TRBV12-3 or TRBV12-4 with TRBJ2-1, with D perhaps TRBD1 (6 bases). The starting material was PBMCs from blood, obtained around 25 months after vaccination. CDR3 sequence: CASSDSSTGIYNEQFF. Written as DNA, the CDR3 is TGTGCCAGCAGCGACTCCTCTACAGGGATCTACAATGAGCAGTTCTTC.